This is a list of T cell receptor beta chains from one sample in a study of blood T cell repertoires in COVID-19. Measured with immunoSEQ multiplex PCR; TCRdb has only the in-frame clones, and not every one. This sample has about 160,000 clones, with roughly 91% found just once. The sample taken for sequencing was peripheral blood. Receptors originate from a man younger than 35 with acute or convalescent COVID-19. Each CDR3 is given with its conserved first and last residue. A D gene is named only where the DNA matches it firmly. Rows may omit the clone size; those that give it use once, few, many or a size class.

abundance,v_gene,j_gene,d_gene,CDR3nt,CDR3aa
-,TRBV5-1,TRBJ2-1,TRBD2,TGCGCCAGCAGCTTGTCTCGAGTAGCGGGAGGCGGGGGCAATGAGCAGTTCTTC,CASSLSRVAGGGGNEQFF
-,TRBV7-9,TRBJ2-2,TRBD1,TGTGCCAGCGGATGGGACAGATCGAACACCGGGGAGCTGTTTTTT,CASGWDRSNTGELFF
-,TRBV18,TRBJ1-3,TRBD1,TGTGCCAGCTCCGCACAAACGTCGCGGACAGGGTTTGGAAACACCATATATTTT,CASSAQTSRTGFGNTIYF
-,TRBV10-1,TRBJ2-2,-,TGCGCCAGCAGTGACCCGGGTTCCGGGGAGCTGTTTTTT,CASSDPGSGELFF
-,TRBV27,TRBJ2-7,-,TGTGCCAGCAGTTGGGGACATCGCTACGAGCAGTACTTC,CASSWGHRYEQYF
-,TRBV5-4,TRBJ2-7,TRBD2,TGTGCCAGCAGCTTGGTCCTAGCGGGAAGGTACGAGCAGTACTTC,CASSLVLAGRYEQYF
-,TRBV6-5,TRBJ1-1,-,TGTGCCAGCAGTTATCATGAGACTGAAGCTTTCTTT,CASSYHETEAFF
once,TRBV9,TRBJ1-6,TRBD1,TGTGCCAGCAGCTCACAGGGGGCACCGGATTCACCCCTCCACTTT,CASSSQGAPDSPLHF
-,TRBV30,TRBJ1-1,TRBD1,TGTGCCTGGAGAGGACAGGGGGCGCGGGGCACTGAAGCTTTCTTT,CAWRGQGARGTEAFF
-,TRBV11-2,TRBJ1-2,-,TGTGCCAGCAAAACTACAGGGACCTATGGCTACACCTTC,CASKTTGTYGYTF
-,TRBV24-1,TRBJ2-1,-,TGTGCCACCAGTGACCCCGCTAGGCCGAGTAATGAGCAGTTCTTC,CATSDPARPSNEQFF
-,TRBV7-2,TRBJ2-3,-,TGTGCCAGCAGCTTAAGTAGCGGCACAGATACGCAGTATTTT,CASSLSSGTDTQYF
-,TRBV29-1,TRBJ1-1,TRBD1,TGCAGCGTTGGAAACAGGGGGAACACTGAAGCTTTCTTT,CSVGNRGNTEAFF
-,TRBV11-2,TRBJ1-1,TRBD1,TGTGCCAGCAGCTCGGATCCCACCGGGACAGGGGCCGCCACTGAAGCTTTCTTT,CASSSDPTGTGAATEAFF
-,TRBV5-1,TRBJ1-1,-,TGCGCCAGCAGCTTTACCAGGGTCACTGAAGCTTTCTTT,CASSFTRVTEAFF